This T cell receptor beta chain is drawn from a study of breast tumors, draining lymph nodes, adjacent tissues. General study results and limits: Most tumor T cells seemingly derive from lymph node, then expand in tumor. The lymph node origin of tumor T cells was framed as consistent with a hypothesis, not demonstrated.

Trimming removed 3 bases from V and 0 bases from J, with 12 bases in between. Germline CDR1 SGHVS, CDR2 FQNEAQ. The CDR3 spans 17 residues. This clonotype was seen ten or more times. No antigen is known for it. Breast cancer patients provided tissue from their axillary draining lymph nodes. TCRdb re-derived calls from the multiplex PCR reads in MiXCR, one entry per CDR3 protein. The table lists approximately 250,000 distinct CDR3 sequences, less than 40% of them singletons. Material: axillary lymph node tissue. The genes are TRBV7-8 and TRBJ2-6, with a tentative D call TRBD1 (6 bases). The TCR originated in a female donor with breast cancer. Some clones in this sample may be carry-over from other donors' samples. The CDR3 reads CASSFGQGISGANVLTF. As DNA, the CDR3 is TGTGCCAGCAGCTTTGGCCAGGGGATCTCTGGGGCCAACGTCCTGACTTTC.